The 18 T cell receptor beta chains below all came from one sample that was sequenced in a study of T cell responses to AZD1222 COVID-19 vaccine. Generated by immunoSEQ multiplex PCR, the TCRdb table keeps only in-frame clones and is missing some. The table has more than 120,000 clones, roughly 88% seen once. Sequencing was performed on peripheral blood, taken 28 days after the second AZD1222 dose. These receptors originate from an adult who received the AZD1222 COVID-19 vaccine.

This chain connects TRBV14 to TRBJ1-3; no reliable D call. This CDR3 spans 17 amino acids. Germline V CDR1 and CDR2: SGHDN, FVKESK. V lost 0 bases and J lost 0, with 12 bases in between. This CDR3 is CASSQEFSKHSGNTIYF. The CDR3 nucleotides read TGTGCCAGCAGCCAAGAGTTCTCCAAACACTCTGGAAACACCATATATTTT.

The chain links TRBV3-1 (or the pseudogene TRBV3-2) to TRBJ2-7; D is possibly TRBD1 or TRBD2 (6 bases each). V lost 0 bases and J 4 bases, leaving 19 bases between the germline ends. The CDR3 is made up of 17 amino acids. Germline V CDR1 and CDR2: LGHDT, YNNKEL (reference sequence). This CDR3 reads CASSQERRAGEKYEQYV. The CDR3 region has the DNA TGTGCCAGCAGCCAAGAGAGGAGGGCAGGGGAAAAATACGAGCAGTACGTC.

This chain joins TRBV5-6 and TRBJ1-2; D call uncertain. Germline V gives CDR1 SGHDT, CDR2 YYEEEE. Trimming left V 0 bases short and J 2 bases short, with 8 bases between. The CDR3 runs to 14 residues. DNA of the CDR3: TGTGCCAGCAGCTTGGAAGGGAAAAACTATGGCTACACCTTC. Amino acid sequence: CASSLEGKNYGYTF.

V gene TRBV15 combines with J gene TRBJ2-2; D remains ambiguous. Trimming stripped 6 bases from V and 2 bases from J, with 7 bases between. The CDR3 spans 13 residues. CDR1 LNHNV and CDR2 YYDKDF come from the germline V gene (reference sequence). The DNA for the CDR3 is TGTGCCACCAGACACCGCAACACCGGGGAGCTGTTTTTT. It codes for CATRHRNTGELFF.

This chain uses TRBV6-2 or TRBV6-3 with TRBJ1-5; possible D gene TRBD1, 6 bases. CDR1 is MNHEY and CDR2 is SVGEGT in the germline V gene. The CDR3 loop spans 14 amino acids. The V gene lost 2 bases and the J gene lost 6 bases, with 11 bases spanning the gap. The CDR3 DNA reads TGTGCCAGCAGTTACAGTATGGGGGCTCAGCCCCAGCATTTT. Its protein is CASSYSMGAQPQHF.

The chain recombines TRBV6-5 with TRBJ1-6; D is possibly TRBD1 (5 bases). This CDR3 comprises 14 residues. With 5 bases removed from V and 10 bases from J, the gap between germline ends came to 15 bases. CDR1 MNHEY and CDR2 SVGAGI come from the germline V gene. CDR3 coding DNA: TGTGCCAGCAGTACCCAGGGACGAGGATCACCCCTCCACTTT. Amino acid sequence: CASSTQGRGSPLHF.

J is TRBJ1-1 and V is TRBV28; TRBD1 matches 7 bases. The length of the CDR3 is 14 residues. The J segment lost 3 bases and the V segment lost 6 bases, leaving 7 bases of the junction unmatched. The germline gives CDR1 MDHEN, CDR2 SYDVKM. CDR3 sequence: CASSTEDRYTEAFF. The DNA of the CDR3 is TGTGCCAGCAGCACAGAGGACAGGTACACTGAAGCTTTCTTT. The full variable domain, in which reference TRBV28 and TRBJ1-1 provide the parts outside the CDR3, is DVKVTQSSRYLVKRTGEKVFLECVQDMDHENMFWYRQDPGLGLRLIYFSYDVKMKEKGDIPEGYSVSREKKERFSLILESASTNQTSMYLCASSTEDRYTEAFFGQGTRLTVV.

V is TRBV5-1 and J is TRBJ1-2; D is unresolved. The CDR3 has 14 amino acids. Germline V gives CDR1 SGHRS, CDR2 YFSETQ. Trimming took 0 bases from V and 2 from J, leaving 8 bases between them. The CDR3 bases are TGCGCCAGCAGCTTGGGAGGGCAGAACTATGGCTACACCTTC. This translates into CASSLGGQNYGYTF.

This rearrangement joins TRBV7-2 to TRBJ1-5; TRBD1 matches at 10 bases. The CDR3 runs 14 residues. CDR1 and CDR2 (germline): SGHTA, FQGNSA. Germline trimming cut 4 bases from V and 6 bases from J; bases unmatched to any gene: 3. CDR3 residues: CASSSTGGGQPQHF. The CDR3 bases are TGTGCCAGCAGCTCGACAGGGGGCGGTCAGCCCCAGCATTTT.

The V call is TRBV4-2, the J call TRBJ1-1; D gene ambiguous. Germline values: CDR1 LGHNA, CDR2 YNFKEQ. Trimming removed 0 bases from V and 8 bases from J, with 10 bases in between. This CDR3 has 13 amino acids. The DNA of the CDR3 is TGTGCCAGCAGCCAAGACCTCCGAGAAGAAGCTTTCTTT. This encodes CASSQDLREEAFF.

The chain is built from TRBV10-2 and TRBJ2-7, with a possible D match to TRBD1 (5 bases). In germline, CDR1 is WSHSY, CDR2 SAAADI. Trimming pared 6 bases from V and 3 bases from J, leaving 9 bases between. The CDR3 length is 12 residues. CDR3 in amino acids: CASSADIYEQYV. The CDR3 DNA reads TGCGCCAGCAGCGCGGACATCTACGAGCAGTACGTC.

The chain is built from TRBV9 and TRBJ2-5; the D is unclear. Trimming left V 6 bases short and J 5 bases short, with 11 bases between. The CDR3 has 12 residues. Looked up from germline, CDR1 is SGDLS and CDR2 is YYNGEE. The CDR3 DNA follows: TGTGCCAGCAACCGAGATGGGGAGACCCAGTACTTC. It is translated as CASNRDGETQYF.

This sequence joins TRBV7-3 and TRBJ1-1, with TRBD1 identical over 7 bases. Germline-derived CDR1 and CDR2 are SGHTA and FQGTGA. The CDR3 loop spans 14 amino acids. J lost 1 base, V lost 4 bases, and 3 bases had no gene match. The CDR3 region has the DNA TGTGCCAGCAGCTCACAGGGGCCGAACACTGAAGCTTTCTTT. Protein: CASSSQGPNTEAFF.

The chain carries TRBV6-5 and TRBJ2-5; D possibly corresponds to TRBD1 (5 bases). From germline, CDR1 is MNHEY and CDR2 SVGAGI. This CDR3 contains 12 residues. Trimming shortened V by 4 bases and J by 5 bases, and 8 bases separated the two germline ends. CDR3 residues: CASSSGLETQYF. CDR3 coding DNA: TGTGCCAGCAGTTCAGGGTTGGAGACCCAGTACTTC.

This chain joins TRBV6-6 and TRBJ2-2; D is possibly TRBD1 or TRBD2 (5 bases each). V gave up 0 bases and J gave up 7 bases, with 6 bases separating them. There are 13 residues in the CDR3. Germline loops: CDR1 MNHNY, CDR2 SVGAGI (reference sequence). CDR3 protein: CASSYSRGGELFF. CDR3 DNA: TGTGCCAGCAGTTACTCGAGGGGCGGGGAGCTGTTTTTT.

This rearrangement joins TRBV28 to TRBJ2-7; either TRBD1 or TRBD2 may fit D (5 bases each). This CDR3 comprises 12 residues. CDR1 is MDHEN, CDR2 SYDVKM, per germline. The germline V and J ends were trimmed by 2 bases and 9 bases, with 11 bases remaining between them. DNA for the CDR3: TGTGCCAGCAGTTTACGGGTTGGGGGGCAGTACTTC. This gives the protein CASSLRVGGQYF.

V gene TRBV6-5 combines with J gene TRBJ1-4; possibly TRBD1 for D (6 bases). Trimming pared 4 bases from V and 2 bases from J, leaving 14 bases between. This CDR3 region has 16 residues. Germline V lookup: CDR1 MNHEY, CDR2 SVGAGI. Here the CDR3 DNA reads TGTGCCAGCAGTTCCACAGGGATCGGCACTAATGAAAAACTGTTTTTT. It specifies CASSSTGIGTNEKLFF.

The chain combines TRBV19 with TRBJ2-7; no reliable D call. The V gene's germline CDR1 is LNHDA and CDR2 SQIVND (reference sequence). The length of the CDR3 is 12 residues. V gave up 5 bases and J gave up 0 bases, with 5 bases separating them. In DNA, the CDR3 is TGTGCCAGTAGTCCCGCCTCCTACGAGCAGTACGTC. It is translated as CASSPASYEQYV.